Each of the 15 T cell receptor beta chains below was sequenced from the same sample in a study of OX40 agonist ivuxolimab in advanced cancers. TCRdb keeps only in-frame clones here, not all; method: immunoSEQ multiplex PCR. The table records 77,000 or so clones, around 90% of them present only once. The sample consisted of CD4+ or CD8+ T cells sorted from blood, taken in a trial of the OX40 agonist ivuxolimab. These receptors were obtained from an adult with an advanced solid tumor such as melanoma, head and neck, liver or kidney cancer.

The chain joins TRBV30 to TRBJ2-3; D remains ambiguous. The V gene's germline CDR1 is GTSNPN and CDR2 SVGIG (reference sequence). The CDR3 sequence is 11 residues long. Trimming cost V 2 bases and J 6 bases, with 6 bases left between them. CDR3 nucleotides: TGTGCCTGGAGTAGGTTCGATACGCAGTATTTT. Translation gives CAWSRFDTQYF.

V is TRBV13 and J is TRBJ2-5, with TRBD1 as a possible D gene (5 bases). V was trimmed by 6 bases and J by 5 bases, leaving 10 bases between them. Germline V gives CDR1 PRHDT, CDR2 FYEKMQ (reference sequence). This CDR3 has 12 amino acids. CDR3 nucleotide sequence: TGTGCCAGCAGAAGGGGTTGGGAGACCCAGTACTTC. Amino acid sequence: CASRRGWETQYF.

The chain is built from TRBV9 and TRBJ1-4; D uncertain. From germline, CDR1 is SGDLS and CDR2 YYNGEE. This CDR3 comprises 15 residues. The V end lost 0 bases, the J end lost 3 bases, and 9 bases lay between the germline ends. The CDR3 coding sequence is TGTGCCAGCAGCGTAGGGGTACAGCCTAATGAAAAACTGTTTTTT. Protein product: CASSVGVQPNEKLFF.

CDR3 in amino acids: CASSGGQHTEAFF. CDR3 in DNA: TGTGCCAGCAGTGGCGGGCAACACACTGAAGCTTTCTTT. The chain joins TRBV28 to TRBJ1-1, with no clear D. Germline CDR1 MDHEN, CDR2 SYDVKM. Between the trimmed V and J ends, which lost 5 bases and 3 bases, there was a span of 10 bases. The CDR3 runs to 13 residues.

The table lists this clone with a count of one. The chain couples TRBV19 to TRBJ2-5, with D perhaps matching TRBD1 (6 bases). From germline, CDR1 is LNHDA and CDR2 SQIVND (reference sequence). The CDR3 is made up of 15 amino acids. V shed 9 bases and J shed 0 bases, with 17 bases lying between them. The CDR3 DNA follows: TGTGCCAGCCAACGCCGTGGACAGAACCAAGAGACCCAGTACTTC. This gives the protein CASQRRGQNQETQYF.

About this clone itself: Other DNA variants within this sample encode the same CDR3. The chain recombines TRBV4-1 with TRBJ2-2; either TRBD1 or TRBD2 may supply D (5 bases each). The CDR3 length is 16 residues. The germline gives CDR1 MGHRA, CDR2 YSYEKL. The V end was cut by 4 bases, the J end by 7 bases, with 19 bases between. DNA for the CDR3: TGCGCCAGCAGCCTATCGACGGGGTGGGGCGGCGGGGAGCTGTTTTTT. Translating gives CASSLSTGWGGGELFF.

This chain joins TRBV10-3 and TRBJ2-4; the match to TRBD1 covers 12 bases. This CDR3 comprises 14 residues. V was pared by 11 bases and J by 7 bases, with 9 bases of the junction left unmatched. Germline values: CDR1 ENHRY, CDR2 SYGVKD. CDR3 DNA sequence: TGTGCCTCCGATCCGGGACAGGGGGCGAACATTCAGTACTTC. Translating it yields CASDPGQGANIQYF.

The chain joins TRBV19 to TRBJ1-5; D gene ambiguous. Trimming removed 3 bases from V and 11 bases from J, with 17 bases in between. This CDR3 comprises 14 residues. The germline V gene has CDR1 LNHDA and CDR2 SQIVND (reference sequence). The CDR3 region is CASSIGGGGLAQHF. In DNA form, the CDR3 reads TGTGCCAGTAGTATCGGTGGAGGCGGGTTGGCCCAGCATTTT.

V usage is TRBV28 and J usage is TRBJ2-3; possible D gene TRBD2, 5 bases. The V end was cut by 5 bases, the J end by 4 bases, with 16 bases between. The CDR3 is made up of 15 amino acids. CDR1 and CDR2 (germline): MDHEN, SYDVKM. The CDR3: CASSPRGRIADTQYF. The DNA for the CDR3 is TGTGCCAGCAGTCCACGGGGAAGGATTGCAGATACGCAGTATTTT.

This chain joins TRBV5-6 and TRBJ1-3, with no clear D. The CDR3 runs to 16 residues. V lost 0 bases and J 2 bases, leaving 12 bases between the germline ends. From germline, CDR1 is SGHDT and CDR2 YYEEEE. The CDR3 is CASSLGRTIAGNTIYF. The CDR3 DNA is TGTGCCAGCAGCTTGGGAAGGACTATCGCTGGAAACACCATATATTTT.

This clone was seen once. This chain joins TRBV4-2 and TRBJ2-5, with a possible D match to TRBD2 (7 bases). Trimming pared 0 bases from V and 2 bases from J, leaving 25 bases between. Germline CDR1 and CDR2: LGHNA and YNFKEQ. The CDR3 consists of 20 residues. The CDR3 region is CASSQEGRRGTLQDQETQYF. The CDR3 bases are TGTGCCAGCAGCCAAGAAGGACGGCGGGGGACACTACAAGATCAAGAGACCCAGTACTTC.

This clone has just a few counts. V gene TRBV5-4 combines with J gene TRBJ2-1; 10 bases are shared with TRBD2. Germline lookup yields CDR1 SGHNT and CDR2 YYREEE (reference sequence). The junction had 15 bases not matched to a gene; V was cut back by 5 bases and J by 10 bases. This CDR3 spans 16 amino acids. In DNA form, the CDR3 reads TGTGCCAGCAGTTCCTCGAAGCTAGCGGGAGTCCGGGAGCAGTTCTTC. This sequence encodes CASSSSKLAGVREQFF.

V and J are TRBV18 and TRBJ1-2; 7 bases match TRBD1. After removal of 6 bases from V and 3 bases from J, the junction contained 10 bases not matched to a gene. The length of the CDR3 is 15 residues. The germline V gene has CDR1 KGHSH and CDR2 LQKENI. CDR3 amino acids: CASSPGQSRDYGYTF. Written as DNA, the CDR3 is TGTGCCAGCTCGCCGGGACAGTCCAGGGACTATGGCTACACCTTC.

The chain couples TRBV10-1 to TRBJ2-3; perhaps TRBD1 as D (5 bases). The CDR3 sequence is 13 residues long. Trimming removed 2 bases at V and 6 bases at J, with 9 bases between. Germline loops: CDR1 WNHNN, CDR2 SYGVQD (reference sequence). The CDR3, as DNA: TGCGCCAGCAGTGAGGGGGCCCGGGATACGCAGTATTTT. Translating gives CASSEGARDTQYF.

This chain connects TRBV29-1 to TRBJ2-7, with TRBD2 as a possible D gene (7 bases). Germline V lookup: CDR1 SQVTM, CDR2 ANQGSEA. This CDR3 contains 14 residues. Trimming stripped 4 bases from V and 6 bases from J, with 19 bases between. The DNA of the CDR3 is TGCAGCGTTGCGCAAGTAGGGGGGGCCAGCGAGCAGTACTTC. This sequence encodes CSVAQVGGASEQYF.